The 17 T cell receptor beta chains below all came from one sample that was sequenced in a study of cytomegalovirus exposure and HLA in healthy donors. 13 Jbeta primers and 60 Vbeta primers were used for the PCR. Libraries were prepared by immunoSEQ multiplex PCR; TCRdb keeps only in-frame clonotypes and omits some of them. Found here are roughly 57,000 clones; the top ten clones hold approximately 12%. Sequenced input: PBMCs. These receptors originate from a woman aged 25-40 years in good health and CMV-seropositive.

The CDR3 loop is CASLGTGRAFF. The DNA of the CDR3 is TGTGCCAGCCTCGGGACAGGGAGAGCTTTCTTT. The chain employs TRBV25-1 and TRBJ1-1, with 9 bases identical to TRBD1. The CDR3 has 11 residues. V dropped 8 bases and J dropped 10; count of bases not matched to a gene: 5. Germline-derived CDR1 and CDR2 are MGHDK and SYGVNS. The whole variable domain, filled in from reference TRBV25-1 and TRBJ1-1, reads EADIYQTPRYLVIGTGKKITLECSQTMGHDKMYWYQQDPGMELHLIHYSYGVNSTEKGDLSSESTVSRIRTEHFPLTLESARPSHTSQYLCASLGTGRAFFGQGTRLTVV.

CDR3 nucleotide sequence: TGCGCCAGCAGCCAAGATCTGGACAGGGGGACTGAAGCTTTCTTT. Protein product: CASSQDLDRGTEAFF. This rearrangement joins TRBV4-1 to TRBJ1-1; 10 bases align to TRBD1. This CDR3 is 15 amino acids long. J was trimmed by 5 bases and V by 0 bases; bases with no gene match: 3. Germline assignment: CDR1 MGHRA and CDR2 YSYEKL.

This rearrangement joins TRBV20-1 to TRBJ1-1; tentatively, D is TRBD1 (6 bases). This CDR3 has 11 amino acids. V was trimmed by 5 bases and J by 4 bases, leaving 8 bases between them. Germline values: CDR1 DFQATT, CDR2 SNEGSKA (reference sequence). The chain's CDR3 is CSAEGGTEAFF. In DNA, the CDR3 is TGCAGTGCTGAAGGGGGCACTGAAGCTTTCTTT.

The chain joins TRBV7-2 to TRBJ1-1; perhaps TRBD1 as D (5 bases). The CDR3 has 15 amino acids. V lost 1 base and J 0 bases, leaving 9 bases between the germline ends. The germline gives CDR1 SGHTA, CDR2 FQGNSA. This CDR3 is CASSLGGHLNTEAFF. As DNA, the CDR3 is TGTGCCAGCAGCTTAGGAGGACACCTGAACACTGAAGCTTTCTTT.

V is TRBV7-2 and J is TRBJ2-5; 9 bases are a match to TRBD2. The germline V gene has CDR1 SGHTA and CDR2 FQGNSA. J lost 10 bases, V lost 4 bases, and 10 bases had no gene match. The CDR3 is made up of 14 amino acids. CDR3: CASSYLSGRSDQYF. In nucleotides, the CDR3 is TGTGCCAGCAGCTACCTTAGCGGGAGATCGGACCAGTACTTC.

This chain uses TRBV29-1 with TRBJ2-7; D not resolved. The CDR3 is made up of 12 amino acids. V lost 1 base and J 1 base, leaving 5 bases between the germline ends. CDR1 is SQVTM and CDR2 is ANQGSEA in the germline V gene. CDR3 residues: CSVEGSSYEQYF. As DNA, the CDR3 is TGCAGCGTTGAAGGCAGTTCCTACGAGCAGTACTTC.

The chain is built from TRBV6-5 and TRBJ1-2; perhaps TRBD1 as D (5 bases). Trimming pared 0 bases from V and 7 bases from J, leaving 18 bases between. This CDR3 region has 16 residues. Germline assignment: CDR1 MNHEY and CDR2 SVGAGI. CDR3 protein: CASSYSPGSGRFGYTF. Written as DNA, the CDR3 is TGTGCCAGCAGTTACTCCCCCGGGTCAGGGCGTTTTGGCTACACCTTC.

The chain uses TRBV28 and TRBJ2-4; D possibly corresponds to TRBD2 (6 bases). This CDR3 spans 11 amino acids. Germline values: CDR1 MDHEN, CDR2 SYDVKM. The CDR3 spells CAGGLGGIQYF. The CDR3, as DNA: TGTGCAGGAGGACTGGGGGGCATTCAGTACTTC.

This chain joins TRBV10-3 and TRBJ2-7; tentatively, D is TRBD1 (6 bases). Between the trimmed V and J ends, which lost 6 bases and 2 bases, there was a span of 14 bases. This CDR3 is 14 amino acids long. CDR1 is ENHRY and CDR2 is SYGVKD in the germline V gene. This CDR3 reads CAISPRQGTYEQYF. CDR3 nucleotides: TGTGCCATCAGCCCCCGTCAGGGGACCTACGAGCAGTACTTC.

The CDR3 loop is CASTGDRLGYNEQFF. The CDR3 region has the DNA TGTGCCAGCACTGGCGACAGATTGGGCTACAATGAGCAGTTCTTC. This chain joins TRBV6-1 and TRBJ2-1; D possibly corresponds to TRBD1 (5 bases). V shed 7 bases and J shed 3 bases, with 16 bases lying between them. There are 15 residues in the CDR3. Germline V CDR1 and CDR2: MNHNS, SASEGT.

The chain combines TRBV19 with TRBJ1-5, with TRBD1 matching over 11 bases. V gave up 5 bases and J gave up 2 bases; unmatched junction bases: 5. Germline CDR1 reads LNHDA; CDR2 reads SQIVND (reference sequence). CDR3 length: 16 residues. The CDR3 bases are TGTGCCAGTAGTCCTCGGACAGGGGGCGGCAATCAGCCCCAGCATTTT. Its translation is CASSPRTGGGNQPQHF.

The chain couples TRBV7-9 to TRBJ2-2; D is possibly TRBD2 (5 bases). V lost 2 bases and J lost 3, with 7 bases in between. Germline V gene data show CDR1 as SEHNR and CDR2 as FQNEAQ (reference sequence). The CDR3 has 14 amino acids. The CDR3 DNA is TGTGCCAGCAGCTTATCGAGGGACACCGGGGAGCTGTTTTTT. Translation gives CASSLSRDTGELFF.

The chain couples TRBV4-1 to TRBJ1-3; D is uncertain. V lost 0 bases and J lost 2, with 17 bases in between. There are 18 residues in the CDR3. The V gene's germline CDR1 is MGHRA and CDR2 YSYEKL. DNA for the CDR3: TGCGCCAGCAGCCAAGATAACGTCGCAGAATACCCTGGAAACACCATATATTTT. Translation gives CASSQDNVAEYPGNTIYF.

J is TRBJ2-2 and V is TRBV6-5, with 10 bases matching TRBD2. The germline V gene has CDR1 MNHEY and CDR2 SVGAGI. CDR3 length: 15 amino acids. J lost 6 bases, V lost 5 bases, and 6 bases had no gene match. The CDR3 is CASSRAGGAAGELFF. The CDR3 nucleotides are TGTGCCAGCAGTAGAGCGGGAGGGGCTGCCGGGGAGCTGTTTTTT.

In regard to this clone: Compared with germline, one end of the junction differs, possibly owing to a read error. The chain couples TRBV7-3 to TRBJ2-1; 7 bases align to TRBD2. The CDR3 has 15 residues. Germline CDR1 and CDR2: SGHTA and FQGTGA. CDR3 sequence reads: CASSLRGGSYSEQFF. The CDR3 DNA reads as TGTGCCAGCAGCTTAAGGGGCGGGAGTTACAGTGAGCAGTTCTTC.

The chain carries TRBV19 and TRBJ2-5, with TRBD2 as a possible D gene (5 bases). The CDR3 is made up of 13 amino acids. Between the trimmed V and J ends, which lost 5 bases and 2 bases, there was a span of 9 bases. Germline V gene lookup returns CDR1 LNHDA and CDR2 SQIVND (reference sequence). The CDR3 nucleotides read TGTGCCAGTAGTCGGGATAGGCAAGAGACCCAGTACTTC. Translated, it gives CASSRDRQETQYF.

This chain joins TRBV15 and TRBJ1-4; D is unresolved. This CDR3 is built from 14 residues. Per germline, CDR1 LNHNV and CDR2 YYDKDF (reference sequence). V lost 6 bases to trimming and J lost 0 bases, with 8 bases between them. The CDR3 coding sequence is TGTGCCACCAGTCCTGGAGCAACTAATGAAAAACTGTTTTTT. This gives the protein CATSPGATNEKLFF.